This T cell receptor beta chain was retrieved from a study of T cells after yellow fever vaccination. V was cut by 4 bases and J by 5 bases, with 22 bases left in between. Germline loops: CDR1 SGHRS, CDR2 YFSETQ. The CDR3 has 17 residues. TCRdb re-derived calls from the 5' RACE reads in MiXCR, one entry per CDR3 protein. The sample has roughly 150,000 distinct CDR3 sequences, 7% to 9% seen once. Many counts were recorded for this clonotype. The rearrangement joins TRBV5-1 to TRBJ2-1, with D possibly matching TRBD1 (6 bases). This material consisted of CD4+ T cells sorted from PBMCs, taken 5 days after the yellow fever booster vaccination. The sequence derives from a young man who received the YFV17D yellow fever vaccine. This CDR3 reads CASSTPGTFLRHNEQFF. CDR3 nucleotides: TGCGCCAGCAGCACTCCCGGGACATTCTTAAGACACAATGAGCAGTTCTTC.